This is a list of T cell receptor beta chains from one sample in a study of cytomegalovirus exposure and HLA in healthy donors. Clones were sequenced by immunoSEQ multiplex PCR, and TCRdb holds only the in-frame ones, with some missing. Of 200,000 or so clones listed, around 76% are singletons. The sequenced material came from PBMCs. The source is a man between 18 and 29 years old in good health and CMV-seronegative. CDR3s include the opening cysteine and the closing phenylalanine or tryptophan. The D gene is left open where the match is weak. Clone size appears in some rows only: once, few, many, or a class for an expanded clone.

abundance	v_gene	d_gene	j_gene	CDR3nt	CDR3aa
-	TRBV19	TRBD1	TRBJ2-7	TGTGCCAGTAGTATAGGGTCAGGGGGCTACGAGCAGTACTTC	CASSIGSGGYEQYF
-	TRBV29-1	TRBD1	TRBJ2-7	TGCAGCGTTGGGACAGGGGGCGACGAGCAGTACTTC	CSVGTGGDEQYF
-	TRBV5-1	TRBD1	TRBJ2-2	TGCGCCAGCAGCGCAACCGGGACAGGGTTACCCGGGGAGCTGTTTTTT	CASSATGTGLPGELFF
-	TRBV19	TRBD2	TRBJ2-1	TGTGCCAGTGCCTTACTAGCGGGAGGCCGGTACAATGAGCAGTTCTTC	CASALLAGGRYNEQFF
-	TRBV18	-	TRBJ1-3	TGTGCCAGCTCACCACCGGGGGCCCCGACATCTGGAAACACCATATATTTT	CASSPPGAPTSGNTIYF
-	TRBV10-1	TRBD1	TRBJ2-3	TGCGCCAGCTCCCACGGGACAGGGTTTACAGATACGCAGTATTTT	CASSHGTGFTDTQYF
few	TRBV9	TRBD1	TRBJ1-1	TGTGCCAGCAGCACACAGGGGGCGGTGGACACTGAAGCTTTCTTT	CASSTQGAVDTEAFF
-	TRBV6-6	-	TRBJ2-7	TGTGCCAGCAGGTCCGATTTAGACTACGAGCAGTACTTC	CASRSDLDYEQYF
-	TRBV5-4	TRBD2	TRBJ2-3	TGTGCCAGCAGCTTGCTAGCGGACCAGATCACAGATACGCAGTATTTT	CASSLLADQITDTQYF
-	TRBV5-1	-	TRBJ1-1	TGCGCCAGCAGCTTACAGAGAAGTGAAGCTTTCTTT	CASSLQRSEAFF
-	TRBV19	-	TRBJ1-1	TGTGCCAGTAGTAGGGCTACGGTGAACACTGAAGCTTTCTTT	CASSRATVNTEAFF
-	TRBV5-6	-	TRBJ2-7	TGTGCCAGCAGCTTGATCGACGAGCAGTACTTC	CASSLIDEQYF
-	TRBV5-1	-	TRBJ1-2	TGCGCCAGCAGCTTGGTTCTAAACCCACAGGGCCCCAATAACTATGGCTACACCTTC	CASSLVLNPQGPNNYGYTF
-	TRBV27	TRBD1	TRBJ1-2	TGTGCCAGCAGTATTGACAGGGCTGTGTATGGCTACACCTTC	CASSIDRAVYGYTF
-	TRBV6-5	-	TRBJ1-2	TGTGCCACAAAAATTGGGCAGGCCGCCGGTGGCTACACCTTC	CATKIGQAAGGYTF
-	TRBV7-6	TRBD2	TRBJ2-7	TGTGCCAGCAGCCCGGGAGGCTTGGAGCAGTACTTC	CASSPGGLEQYF
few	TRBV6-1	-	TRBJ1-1	TGTGCCAGCAGTGAAAGGGGGATGAACACTGAAGCTTTCTTT	CASSERGMNTEAFF
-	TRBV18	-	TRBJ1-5	TGTGCCAGCTCACCAGCGGGGGGAGTCGGCAATCAGCCCCAGCATTTT	CASSPAGGVGNQPQHF
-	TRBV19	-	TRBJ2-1	TGTGCCAGTAGTATCGGTCGGGGACAGTTCTTC	CASSIGRGQFF
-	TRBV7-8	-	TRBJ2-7	TGTGCCAGCAGCTCGGTATACGAGCAGTACTTC	CASSSVYEQYF
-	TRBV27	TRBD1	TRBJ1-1	TGTGCCAGCAGTCGCCATCAGGGGGCAGGCACTGAAGCTTTCTTT	CASSRHQGAGTEAFF
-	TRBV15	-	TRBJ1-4	TGTGCCACCAGCTCCCTGCAGGGATCTAATGAAAAACTGTTTTTT	CATSSLQGSNEKLFF
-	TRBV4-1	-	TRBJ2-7	TGCGCCAGCAGCCGAGTAGGGGGGGAAAAGTACTTC	CASSRVGGEKYF
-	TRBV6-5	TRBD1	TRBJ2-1	TGTGCCAGCAGTTACTATAGCAGGGGGCGGGGAAATGAGCAGTTCTTC	CASSYYSRGRGNEQFF
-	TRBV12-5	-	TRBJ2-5	TGTGCTAGTGGTTTGGACAGGGCCCAGTACTTC	CASGLDRAQYF
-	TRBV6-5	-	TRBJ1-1	TGTGCCAGCCGATCCAGGGACACTGAAGCTTTCTTT	CASRSRDTEAFF
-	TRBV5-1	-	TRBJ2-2	TGCGCCAGCAGCTTGGGGGACTGGGACACCGGGGAGCTGTTTTTT	CASSLGDWDTGELFF
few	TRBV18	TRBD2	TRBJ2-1	TGTGCCAGCTCGCCTACTAGCGGGGGCTACAATGAGCAGTTCTTC	CASSPTSGGYNEQFF
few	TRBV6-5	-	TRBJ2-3	TGTGCCATCAGTGAGCCAGGGGCTACAGATACGCAGTATTTT	CAISEPGATDTQYF
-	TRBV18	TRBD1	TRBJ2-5	TGTGCCAGCTCACCAGGGACAGGGCACCAAGAGACCCAGTACTTC	CASSPGTGHQETQYF
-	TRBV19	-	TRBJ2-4	TGTGCCAGTAGTGAGGGGGTAGCCAAAAACATTCAGTACTTC	CASSEGVAKNIQYF
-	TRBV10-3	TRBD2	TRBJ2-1	TGTGCCATCAAAGGGCGGGAGGAGAATGAGCAGTTCTTC	CAIKGREENEQFF
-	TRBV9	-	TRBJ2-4	TGTGCCAGCAGCCCGCAGGGCCCAAGGGACATTCAGTACTTC	CASSPQGPRDIQYF
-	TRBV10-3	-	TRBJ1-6	TGTGCCATCAGTGTAGAAAATAATTCACCCCTCCACTTT	CAISVENNSPLHF
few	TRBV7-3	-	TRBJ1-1	TGTGCCAGCAGCCTAAATACAAACCCGAACACTGAAGCTTTCTTT	CASSLNTNPNTEAFF
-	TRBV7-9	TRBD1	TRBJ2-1	TGTGCCAGCAGCTTAAGTCGACAGGGGGCCTACAATGAGCAGTTCTTC	CASSLSRQGAYNEQFF
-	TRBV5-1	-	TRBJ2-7	TGCGCCGGAACAGGGAGCCAGTACTTC	CAGTGSQYF
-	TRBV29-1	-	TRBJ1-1	TGCAGCGTTGATGGGCATTTGAACACTGAAGCTTTCTTT	CSVDGHLNTEAFF
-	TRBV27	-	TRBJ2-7	TGTGCCAGCAGTCGATCCTCAGGGTTCCACGAGCAGTACTTC	CASSRSSGFHEQYF
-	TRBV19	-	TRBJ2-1	TGTGCCAGTACCCCTTGGGCGAGCTCCTACAATGAGCAGTTCTTC	CASTPWASSYNEQFF
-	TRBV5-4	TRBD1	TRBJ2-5	TGTGCCAGCAGCCCGGACAGGGGAGGCGAGACCCAGTACTTC	CASSPDRGGETQYF
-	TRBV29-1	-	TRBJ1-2	TGCAGCGTCCGACCCCCGGACTTAGCGCGCTACACCTTC	CSVRPPDLARYTF
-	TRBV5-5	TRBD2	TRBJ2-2	TGTGCCAGCAGCTTCAGGGCGGGAGGGTACACCGGGGAGCTGTTTTTT	CASSFRAGGYTGELFF
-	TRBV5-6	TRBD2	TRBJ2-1	TGTGCCAGCAGCCCCCCGCCCGGGACTAGCGGGATACTTGAGCAGTTCTTC	CASSPPPGTSGILEQFF
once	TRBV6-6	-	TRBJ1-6	TGTGCCAGCTCCCGCGGGGGGAGAGTCGATAATTCACCCCTCCACTTT	CASSRGGRVDNSPLHF
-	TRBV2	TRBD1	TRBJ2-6	TGTGCCAGCAGTTTCCGGGACAGGGATCTTGTTAGTGGGGCCAACGTCCTGACTTTC	CASSFRDRDLVSGANVLTF
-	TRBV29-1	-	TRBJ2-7	TGCAGCGCACAAACCGATCCTTACGAGCAGTACTTC	CSAQTDPYEQYF
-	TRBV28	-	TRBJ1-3	TGTGCCAGCAGCACCCCAGGTGGAAACACCATATATTTT	CASSTPGGNTIYF
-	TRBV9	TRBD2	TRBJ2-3	TGTGCCAGCAGCGTAGGGGCTAGCGGGCTTAGCACAGATACGCAGTATTTT	CASSVGASGLSTDTQYF
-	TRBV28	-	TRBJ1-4	TGTGCCAGCAGTCAACAAGGAGCGGCTAATGAAAAACTGTTTTTT	CASSQQGAANEKLFF
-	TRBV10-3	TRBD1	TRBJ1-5	TGTGCCATCAGTTTACAGGGGGCGGATCAGCCCCAGCATTTT	CAISLQGADQPQHF
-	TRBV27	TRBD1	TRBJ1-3	TGTGCCAGCAGTCCCGAGACAGGGAGTATGAACACCATATATTTT	CASSPETGSMNTIYF
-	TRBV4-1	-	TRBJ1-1	TGCGCCAGCAGCGCGCTCGGGAGGAACACTGAAGCTTTCTTT	CASSALGRNTEAFF
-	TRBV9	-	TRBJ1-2	TGTGCCAGCAGCGCGGGTGGAGGCTACACCTTC	CASSAGGGYTF
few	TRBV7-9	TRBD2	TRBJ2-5	TGTGCCAGCAGCTTAGCGGGAGGGCTGGAGACCCAGTACTTC	CASSLAGGLETQYF
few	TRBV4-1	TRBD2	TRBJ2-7	TGCGCCAGCAGCCTAGCGACTAGCGGAAGGGAGCAGTACTTC	CASSLATSGREQYF
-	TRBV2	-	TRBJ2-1	TGTGCCAGCAGTGAAGGATTGGCGGGACCCTACAATGAGCAGTTCTTC	CASSEGLAGPYNEQFF
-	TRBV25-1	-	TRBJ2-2	TGTGCCAGCAGTGAACTTGGGCAGGGTGGGACCGGGGAGCTGTTTTTT	CASSELGQGGTGELFF